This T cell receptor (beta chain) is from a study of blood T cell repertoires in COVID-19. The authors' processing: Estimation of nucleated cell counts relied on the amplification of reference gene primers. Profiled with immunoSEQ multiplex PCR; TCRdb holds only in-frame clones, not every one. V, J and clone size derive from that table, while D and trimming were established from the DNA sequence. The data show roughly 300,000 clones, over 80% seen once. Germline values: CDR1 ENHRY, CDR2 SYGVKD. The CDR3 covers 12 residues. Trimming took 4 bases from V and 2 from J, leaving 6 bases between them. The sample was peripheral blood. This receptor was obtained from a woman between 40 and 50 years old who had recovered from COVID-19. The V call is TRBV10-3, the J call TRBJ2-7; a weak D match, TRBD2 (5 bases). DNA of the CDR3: TGTGCCATCAGTGGGACTGCCTACGAGCAGTACTTC. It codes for CAISGTAYEQYF.